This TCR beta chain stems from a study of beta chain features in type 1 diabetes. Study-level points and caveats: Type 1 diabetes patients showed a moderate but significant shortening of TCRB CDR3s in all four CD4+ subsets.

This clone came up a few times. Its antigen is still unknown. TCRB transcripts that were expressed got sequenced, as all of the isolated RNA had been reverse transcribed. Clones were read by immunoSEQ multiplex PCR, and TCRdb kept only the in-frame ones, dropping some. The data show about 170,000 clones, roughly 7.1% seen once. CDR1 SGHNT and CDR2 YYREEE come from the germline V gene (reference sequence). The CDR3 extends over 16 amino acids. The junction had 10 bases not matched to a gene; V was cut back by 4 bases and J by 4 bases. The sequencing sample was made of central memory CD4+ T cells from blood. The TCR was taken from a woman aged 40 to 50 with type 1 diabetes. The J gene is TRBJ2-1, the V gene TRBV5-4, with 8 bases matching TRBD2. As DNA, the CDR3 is TGTGCCAGCAGCCCCGGGGGGGCGGGCCTGTACAATGAGCAGTTCTTC. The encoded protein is CASSPGGAGLYNEQFF.